Reported below is one TCR beta chain. Original methodology: Amplifying reference gene primers gave estimates of nucleated cell counts. Repertoires were generated with immunoSEQ multiplex PCR, while TCRdb's copy carries only in-frame clones and drops some. The DNA was the basis for D and trimming; V, J and clone size are from that table. The sample holds approximately 250,000 clones; approximately 84% are singletons and the top ten take around 0.97%. This entry belongs to a study of blood T cell repertoires in COVID-19. The overall study: Collection of acute and convalescent COVID-19 samples took place in the United States, Italy and Spain. Sources were T cells, B-cell-depleted T cells, or PBMCs; the material itself was cDNA or gDNA.

The CDR3 covers 13 residues. Trimming pared 5 bases from V and 10 bases from J, leaving 17 bases between. Germline V gene lookup returns CDR1 MNHEY and CDR2 SMNVEV (reference sequence). The sequenced material came from peripheral blood. The source is a man aged 40-50 years with acute or convalescent COVID-19. This chain uses TRBV27 with TRBJ1-1; tentative D call: TRBD1 (6 bases). Written as DNA, the CDR3 is TGTGCCAGCAGTCCACAGGGTCTGGGGGCAGCTTTCTTT. Amino acid sequence: CASSPQGLGAAFF.